This entry lists 10 T cell receptor beta chains sequenced from one sample in a study of response to subunit inactivated influenza vaccine. TCRdb recomputed calls from the RT-PCR reads with MiXCR, one row per CDR3 protein. The sample comprises roughly 520,000 distinct CDR3 sequences, 25% of which are singletons, and 1.5% to 2% rests with the top ten. The sequences come from CD4+ T cells sorted from PBMCs, collected about 5 days after vaccination. All receptors derive from a man aged 45-65 years who received an inactivated influenza vaccine.

The chain joins TRBV6-2 or TRBV6-3 to TRBJ2-1, with D possibly matching TRBD2 (5 bases). The CDR3 is made up of 17 amino acids. CDR1 MNHEY and CDR2 SVGEGT come from the germline V gene. With 2 bases removed from V and 2 bases from J, the gap between germline ends came to 16 bases. The CDR3 nucleotides are TGTGCCAGCAGTTACAATTCGGCTAGCCCTACCTACAATGAGCAGTTCTTC. Translation: CASSYNSASPTYNEQFF.

This clonotype occurred a few times. The CDR3 bases are TGTGCCAGCAGTGAGTTTCAGGGACCCACCGGGGAGCTGTTTTTT. Translation: CASSEFQGPTGELFF. The chain carries TRBV6-4 and TRBJ2-2, with D perhaps being TRBD1 or TRBD2 (5 bases each). The V gene's germline CDR1 is MRHNA and CDR2 SNTAGT. CDR3 length: 15 residues. V was pared by 3 bases and J by 4 bases, with 12 bases between.

This clonotype turned up a few times. The chain links TRBV9 to TRBJ2-7; 10 nucleotides agree with TRBD2. CDR1 is SGDLS and CDR2 is YYNGEE in the germline V gene. The CDR3 is made up of 15 amino acids. Unmatched junction bases numbered 4, after V lost 4 bases and J lost 0 bases. The CDR3 sequence: CASSPTSGPSYEQYF. DNA for the CDR3: TGTGCCAGCAGCCCGACTAGCGGGCCCTCCTACGAGCAGTACTTC.

This chain connects TRBV12-3 or TRBV12-4 to TRBJ1-2; 8 bases agree with TRBD1. CDR3 length equals 14 residues. Germline trimming cut 6 bases from V and 4 bases from J; bases unmatched to any gene: 7. The DNA of the CDR3 is TGTGCCAGCAGATACAACAGGGGGATCTATGGCTACACCTTC. Its protein is CASRYNRGIYGYTF.

This sequence joins TRBV11-2 and TRBJ2-1; 11 bases are a match to TRBD2. After removal of 4 bases from V and 7 bases from J, the junction contained 6 bases not matched to a gene. Germline CDR1 and CDR2: SGHAT and FQNNGV. The CDR3 runs to 15 residues. As DNA, the CDR3 is TGTGCCAGCAGCTCACTTAGCGGGAGGGGAAATGAGCAGTTCTTC. Translated, it gives CASSSLSGRGNEQFF.

V is TRBV20-1 and J is TRBJ1-1; D gene uncertain. V was pared by 6 bases and J by 6 bases, with 17 bases between. Germline CDR1 is DFQATT and CDR2 is SNEGSKA (reference sequence). The CDR3 totals 13 residues. The CDR3 coding sequence is TGCAGTGCCCCGGTCCTCCCGGGCCCTGAAGCTTTCTTT. Protein sequence: CSAPVLPGPEAFF.

CDR3 nucleotide sequence: TGCGCCAGCAGCTTGGGACAGCCGTACAATGAGCAGTTCTTC. Its translation: CASSLGQPYNEQFF. The chain combines TRBV5-1 with TRBJ2-1; the D gene is possibly TRBD1 (5 bases). V lost 0 bases and J lost 4, with 8 bases in between. The CDR3 covers 14 residues. Germline V CDR1 and CDR2: SGHRS, YFSETQ.

The chain has TRBV2 and TRBJ2-3; D possibly corresponds to TRBD2 (6 bases). CDR1 is SNHLY, CDR2 FYNNEI, per germline. The CDR3 loop spans 13 amino acids. Trimming stripped 8 bases from V and 4 bases from J, with 13 bases between. The CDR3 reads CASLTGLADTQYF. CDR3 coding DNA: TGTGCCAGCCTCACGGGACTGGCAGATACGCAGTATTTT.

V usage is TRBV7-2 and J usage is TRBJ2-7; TRBD1 is a possible D gene (6 bases). This CDR3 spans 16 amino acids. V gave up 1 base and J gave up 3 bases, with 16 bases separating them. The germline CDR1 and CDR2 sequences are SGHTA and FQGNSA. The CDR3 sequence is CASSLVYVGTRYEQYF. The CDR3 DNA sequence: TGTGCCAGCAGCTTAGTATATGTGGGGACACGCTACGAGCAGTACTTC.

This clonotype was recorded a few times. The V call is TRBV5-1, the J call TRBJ2-7; perhaps TRBD1 as D (7 bases). The germline CDR1 and CDR2 sequences are SGHRS and YFSETQ. The CDR3 has 14 amino acids. V gave up 0 bases and J gave up 5 bases, with 12 bases separating them. The chain's CDR3 is CASSLDRGGNEQYF. CDR3 coding DNA: TGCGCCAGCAGCTTGGACAGGGGAGGCAACGAGCAGTACTTC.